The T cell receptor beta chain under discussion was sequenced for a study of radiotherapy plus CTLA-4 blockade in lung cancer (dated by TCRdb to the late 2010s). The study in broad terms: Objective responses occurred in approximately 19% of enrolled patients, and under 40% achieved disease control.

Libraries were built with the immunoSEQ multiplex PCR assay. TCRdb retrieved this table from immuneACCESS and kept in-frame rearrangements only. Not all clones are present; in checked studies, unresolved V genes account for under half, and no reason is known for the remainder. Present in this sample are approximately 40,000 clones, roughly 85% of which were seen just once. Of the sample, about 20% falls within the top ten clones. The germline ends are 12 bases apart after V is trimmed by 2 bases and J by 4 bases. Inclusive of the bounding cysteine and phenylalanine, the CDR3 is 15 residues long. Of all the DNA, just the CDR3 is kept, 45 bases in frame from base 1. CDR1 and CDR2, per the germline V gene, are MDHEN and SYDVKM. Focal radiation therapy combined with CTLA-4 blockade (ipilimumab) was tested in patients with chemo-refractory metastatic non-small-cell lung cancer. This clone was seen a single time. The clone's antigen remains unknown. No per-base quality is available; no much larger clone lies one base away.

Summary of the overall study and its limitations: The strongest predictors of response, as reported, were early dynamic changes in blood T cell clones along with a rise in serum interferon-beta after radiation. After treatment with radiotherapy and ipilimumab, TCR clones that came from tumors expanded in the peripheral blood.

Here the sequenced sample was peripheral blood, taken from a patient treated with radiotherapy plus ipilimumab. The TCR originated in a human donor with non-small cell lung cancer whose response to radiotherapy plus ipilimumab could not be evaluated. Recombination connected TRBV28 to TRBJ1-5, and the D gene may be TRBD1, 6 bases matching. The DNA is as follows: TGTGCCAGCAGTTTACCGGACAGAAGAAATCAGCCCCAGCATTTT. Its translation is CASSLPDRRNQPQHF. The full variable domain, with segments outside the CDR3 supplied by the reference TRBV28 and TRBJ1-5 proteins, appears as DVKVTQSSRYLVKRTGEKVFLECVQDMDHENMFWYRQDPGLGLRLIYFSYDVKMKEKGDIPEGYSVSREKKERFSLILESASTNQTSMYLCASSLPDRRNQPQHFGDGTRLSIL.